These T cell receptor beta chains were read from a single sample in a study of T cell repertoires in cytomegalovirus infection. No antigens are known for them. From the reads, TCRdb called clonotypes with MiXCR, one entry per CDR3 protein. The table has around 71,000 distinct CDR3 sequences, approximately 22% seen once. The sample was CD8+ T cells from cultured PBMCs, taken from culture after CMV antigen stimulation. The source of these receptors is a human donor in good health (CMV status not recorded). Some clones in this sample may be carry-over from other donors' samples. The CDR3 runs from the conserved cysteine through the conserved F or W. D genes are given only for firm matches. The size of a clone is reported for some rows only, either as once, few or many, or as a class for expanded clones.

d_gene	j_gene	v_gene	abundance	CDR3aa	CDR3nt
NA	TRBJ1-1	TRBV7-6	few	CASSFSGAPNTEAFF	TGTGCCAGCAGCTTTAGTGGGGCCCCGAACACTGAAGCTTTCTTT
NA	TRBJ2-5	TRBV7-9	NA	CASSLGVDSQETQYF	TGTGCCAGCAGCTTGGGCGTTGACTCGCAAGAGACCCAGTACTTC
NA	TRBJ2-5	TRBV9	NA	CASSVDLTRPDQYF	TGTGCCAGCAGCGTAGACCTTACACGGCCCGACCAGTACTTC
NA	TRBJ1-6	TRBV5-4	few	CASSDPTSPLHF	TGTGCCAGCAGCGATCCTACTTCACCCCTCCACTTT
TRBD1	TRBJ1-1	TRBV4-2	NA	CASSQGKGQRLGATEAFF	TGTGCCAGCAGCCAAGGAAAGGGACAGCGCCTAGGGGCCACTGAAGCTTTCTTT
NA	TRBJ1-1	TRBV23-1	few	CASPSAGNTEAFF	TGCGCCAGCCCCTCTGCCGGGAACACTGAAGCTTTCTTT
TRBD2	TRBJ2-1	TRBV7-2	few	CASSPGTPAGGPYNEQFF	TGTGCCAGCAGCCCAGGGACCCCAGCGGGGGGGCCCTACAATGAGCAGTTCTTC
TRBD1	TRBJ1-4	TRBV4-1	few	CASSQEGGGQEKLFF	TGCGCCAGCAGCCAAGAAGGAGGGGGCCAGGAAAAACTGTTTTTT
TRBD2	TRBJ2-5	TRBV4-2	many	CASSQERGGQETQYF	TGTGCCAGCAGCCAAGAGCGGGGGGGCCAAGAGACCCAGTACTTC
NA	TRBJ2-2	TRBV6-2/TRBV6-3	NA	CASSYSLLQGELFF	TGTGCCAGCAGTTACTCCTTACTGCAAGGGGAGCTGTTTTTT
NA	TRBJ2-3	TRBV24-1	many	CATSDLVRSRAGTDTQYF	TGTGCCACCAGTGATTTGGTCAGGTCGAGGGCCGGCACAGATACGCAGTATTTT
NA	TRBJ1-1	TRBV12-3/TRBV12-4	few	CASSLSGFEAFF	TGTGCCAGCAGTTTGTCTGGCTTTGAAGCTTTCTTT
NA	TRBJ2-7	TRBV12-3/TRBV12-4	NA	CASSPFGLYYEQYF	TGTGCCAGCAGTCCCTTCGGACTCTACTACGAGCAGTACTTC
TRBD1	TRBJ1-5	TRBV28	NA	CASSFFQGEQPQHF	TGTGCCAGCAGTTTTTTCCAGGGGGAACAGCCCCAGCATTTT
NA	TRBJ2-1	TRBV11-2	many	CASSLEGESPYNEQFF	TGTGCCAGCAGCTTAGAGGGGGAATCTCCCTACAATGAGCAGTTCTTC
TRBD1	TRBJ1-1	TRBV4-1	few	CASSHRQGTNTEAFF	TGCGCCAGCAGCCATAGACAGGGCACCAACACTGAAGCTTTCTTT
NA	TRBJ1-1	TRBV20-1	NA	CSARSGGGSQAFF	TGCAGTGCTAGAAGTGGCGGGGGCTCTCAAGCTTTCTTT
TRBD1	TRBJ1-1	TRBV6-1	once	CASSPLGQGPPNTEAFF	TGTGCCAGCAGCCCGCTCGGACAGGGCCCCCCGAACACTGAAGCTTTCTTT
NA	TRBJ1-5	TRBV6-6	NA	CSSSYPGPNQPQHF	TGTTCCAGCAGTTACCCGGGTCCTAATCAGCCCCAGCATTTT
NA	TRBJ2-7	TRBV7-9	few	CASSPPYRDLEQYF	TGTGCCAGCAGCCCCCCGTACAGGGACCTCGAGCAGTACTTC
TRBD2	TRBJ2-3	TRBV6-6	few	CASSLSGTLTDTQYF	TGTGCCAGCAGTTTAAGCGGGACCCTCACAGATACGCAGTATTTT
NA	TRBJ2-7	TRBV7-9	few	CASSLGEGAREQYF	TGTGCCAGCAGCCTAGGGGAGGGGGCTCGGGAGCAGTACTTC
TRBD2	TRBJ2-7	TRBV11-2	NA	CASSPGLANSYEQYF	TGTGCCAGCAGCCCGGGACTAGCGAACTCCTACGAGCAGTACTTC
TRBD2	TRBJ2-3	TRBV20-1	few	CSAAGGPLAGGASTDTQYF	TGCAGCGCTGCGGGGGGCCCACTAGCGGGGGGCGCTAGCACAGATACGCAGTATTTT
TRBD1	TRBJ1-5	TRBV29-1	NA	CSPWDRGGNQPQHF	TGCAGCCCCTGGGACAGGGGAGGGAACCAGCCCCAGCATTTT
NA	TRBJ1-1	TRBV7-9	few	CASSLVSAEAFF	TGTGCCAGCAGCTTAGTTTCGGCTGAAGCTTTCTTT
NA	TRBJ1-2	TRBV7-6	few	CASRTDYYSYTF	TGTGCCAGCAGGACGGACTACTATAGCTACACCTTC